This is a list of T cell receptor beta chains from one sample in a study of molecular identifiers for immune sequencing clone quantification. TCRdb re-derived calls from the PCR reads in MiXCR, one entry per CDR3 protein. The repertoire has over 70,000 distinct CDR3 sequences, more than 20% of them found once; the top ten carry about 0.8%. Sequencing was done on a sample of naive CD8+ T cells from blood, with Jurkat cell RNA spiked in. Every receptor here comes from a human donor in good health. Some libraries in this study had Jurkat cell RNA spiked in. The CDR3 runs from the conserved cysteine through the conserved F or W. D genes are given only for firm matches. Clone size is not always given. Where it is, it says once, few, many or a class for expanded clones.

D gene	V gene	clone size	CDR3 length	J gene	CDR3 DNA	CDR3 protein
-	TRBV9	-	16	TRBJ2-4	TGTGCCAGCAGCGTCGGACTAGTGGGGGGCGAAAACATTCAGTACTTC	CASSVGLVGGENIQYF
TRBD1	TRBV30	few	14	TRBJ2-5	TGTGCCTGGGATGGGGGACAGGGCGGAAAGACCCAGTACTTC	CAWDGGQGGKTQYF
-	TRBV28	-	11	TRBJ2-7	TGTGCCAGCAGCCCCGCCTACGCGCAGTACTTC	CASSPAYAQYF
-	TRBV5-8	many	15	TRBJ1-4	TGTGCCAGCAGGTCTTTTGACACCTCTAATGAAAAACTGTTTTTT	CASRSFDTSNEKLFF
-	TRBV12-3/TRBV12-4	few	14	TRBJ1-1	TGTGCCGGCAGTTTAGGGACGGGGAACACTGAAGCTTTCTTT	CAGSLGTGNTEAFF
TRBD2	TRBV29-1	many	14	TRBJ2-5	TGCAGCGTTCCGTGGGGCGGGGGGCAAGAGACCCAGTACTTC	CSVPWGGGQETQYF
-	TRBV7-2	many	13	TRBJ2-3	TGTGCCAGCAGCTTAGTAAGCGGAGATACGCAGTATTTT	CASSLVSGDTQYF
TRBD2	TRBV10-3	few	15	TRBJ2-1	TGTGCCATCAGCCTAACTAGCGGGACAGGCAGTGAGCAGTTCTTC	CAISLTSGTGSEQFF
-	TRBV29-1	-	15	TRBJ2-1	TGCAGCGTTGAGACAGGCGAAAGCTCCTACAATGAGCAGTTCTTC	CSVETGESSYNEQFF
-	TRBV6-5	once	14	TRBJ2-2	TGTGCCAGCAGTTACCCGGGTGTCACCGGGGAGCTGTTTTTT	CASSYPGVTGELFF
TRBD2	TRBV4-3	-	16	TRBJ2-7	TGCGCCAGCAGCCAAGGCGGAGCGGGAGGGCCCTACGAGCAGTACTTC	CASSQGGAGGPYEQYF
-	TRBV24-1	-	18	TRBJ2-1	TGTGCCACCAGTGATTTGCAAGCTAGTCAACAGGGCTACAATGAGCAGTTCTTC	CATSDLQASQQGYNEQFF
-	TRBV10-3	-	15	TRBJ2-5	TGTGCCATCAGTGATTGGGCGGCCGACCAAGAGACCCAGTACTTC	CAISDWAADQETQYF
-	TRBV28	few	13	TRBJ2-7	TGTGCCAGCACCTTACTTGACCGTCCTGACGTGGACTTC	CASTLLDRPDVDF
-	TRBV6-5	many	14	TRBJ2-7	TGTGCCAGCAGTTACTCGATCTTGGGGGGCGAGCAGTACTTC	CASSYSILGGEQYF
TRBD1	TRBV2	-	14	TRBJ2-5	TGCGCCAGCAGTGCCCGGACAGGGGAAGAGACCCAGTACTTC	CASSARTGEETQYF
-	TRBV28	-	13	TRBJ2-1	TGTGCCAGCAGTCTTGGGGGTTACAATGAGCAGTTCTTC	CASSLGGYNEQFF
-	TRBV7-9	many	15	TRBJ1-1	TGTGCCAGCAGCTTAGGTACACTGGGGAACACTGAAGCTTTCTTT	CASSLGTLGNTEAFF
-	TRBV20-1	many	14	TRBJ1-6	TGCAGTGCTAGAGGGACAGTCGAAAATTCACCCCTCCACTTT	CSARGTVENSPLHF
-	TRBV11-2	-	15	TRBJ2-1	TGTGCCAGCAGCCGGGGAGACGGGGGAGACAATGAGCAGTTCTTC	CASSRGDGGDNEQFF
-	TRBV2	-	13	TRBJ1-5	TGTGCCAGCAGGGGGGGCGAAGGTCAGCCCCAGCATTTT	CASRGGEGQPQHF
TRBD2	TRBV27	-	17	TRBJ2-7	TGTGCCAGCAGTTTTATTGGACCGGGACTAGGGGTCGCCGAGCAGCACTTC	CASSFIGPGLGVAEQHF